This TCR beta chain was identified during a study of OX40 agonist ivuxolimab in advanced cancers. The CDR3 is 11 residues long. Germline CDR1 is SEHNR and CDR2 is FQNEAQ (reference sequence). Trimming took 5 bases from V and 8 from J, leaving 9 bases between them. Sequencing was performed with immunoSEQ multiplex PCR; in TCRdb, only in-frame clones are kept and a portion is missing. The profile shows 70,000 to 95,000 clones, around 85% of them singletons. This rearrangement joins TRBV7-9 to TRBJ1-2; D unclear. The TCR originated in an adult with an advanced solid tumor such as melanoma, head and neck, liver or kidney cancer. Sequenced material: CD4+ or CD8+ T cells sorted from blood, taken in a trial of the OX40 agonist ivuxolimab. The CDR3 region has the DNA TGTGCCAGCAGCCTCCTAGGGGGCTACACCTTC. As protein: CASSLLGGYTF.